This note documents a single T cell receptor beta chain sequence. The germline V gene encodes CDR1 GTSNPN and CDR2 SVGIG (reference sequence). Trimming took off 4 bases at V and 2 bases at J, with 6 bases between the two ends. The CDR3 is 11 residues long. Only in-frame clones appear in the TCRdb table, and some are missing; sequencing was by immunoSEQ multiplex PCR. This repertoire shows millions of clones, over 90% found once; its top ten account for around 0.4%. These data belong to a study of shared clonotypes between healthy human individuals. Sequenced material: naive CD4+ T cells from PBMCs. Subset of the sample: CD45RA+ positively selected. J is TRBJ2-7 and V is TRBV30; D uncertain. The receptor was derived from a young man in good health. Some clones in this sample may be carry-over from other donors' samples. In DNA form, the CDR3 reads TGTGCCTGGATGGAGACCTACGAGCAGTACTTC. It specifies CAWMETYEQYF.